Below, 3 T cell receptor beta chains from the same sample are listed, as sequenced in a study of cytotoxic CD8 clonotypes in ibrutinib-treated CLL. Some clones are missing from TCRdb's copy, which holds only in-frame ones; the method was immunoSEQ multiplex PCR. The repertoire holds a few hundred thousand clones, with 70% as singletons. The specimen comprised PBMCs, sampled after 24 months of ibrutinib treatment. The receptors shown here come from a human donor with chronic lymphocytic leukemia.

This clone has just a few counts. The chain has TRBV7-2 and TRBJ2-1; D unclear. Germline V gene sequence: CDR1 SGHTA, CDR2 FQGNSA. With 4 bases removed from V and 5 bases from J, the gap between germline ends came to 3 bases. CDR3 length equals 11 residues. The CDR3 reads CASSWDNEQFF. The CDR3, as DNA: TGTGCCAGCAGCTGGGACAATGAGCAGTTCTTC.

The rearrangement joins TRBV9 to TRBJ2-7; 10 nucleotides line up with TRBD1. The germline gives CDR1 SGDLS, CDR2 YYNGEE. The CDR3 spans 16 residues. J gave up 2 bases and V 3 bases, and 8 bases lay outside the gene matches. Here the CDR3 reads CASSAGTGVSTYEQYF. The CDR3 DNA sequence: TGTGCCAGCAGCGCCGGGACAGGGGTCAGTACCTACGAGCAGTACTTC.

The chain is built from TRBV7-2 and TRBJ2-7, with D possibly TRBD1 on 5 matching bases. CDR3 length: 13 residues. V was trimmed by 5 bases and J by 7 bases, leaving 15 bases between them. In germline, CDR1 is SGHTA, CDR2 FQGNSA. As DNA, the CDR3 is TGTGCCAGCAGCCCCAGGGTTCTTTTTGAGCAGTACTTC. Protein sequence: CASSPRVLFEQYF.